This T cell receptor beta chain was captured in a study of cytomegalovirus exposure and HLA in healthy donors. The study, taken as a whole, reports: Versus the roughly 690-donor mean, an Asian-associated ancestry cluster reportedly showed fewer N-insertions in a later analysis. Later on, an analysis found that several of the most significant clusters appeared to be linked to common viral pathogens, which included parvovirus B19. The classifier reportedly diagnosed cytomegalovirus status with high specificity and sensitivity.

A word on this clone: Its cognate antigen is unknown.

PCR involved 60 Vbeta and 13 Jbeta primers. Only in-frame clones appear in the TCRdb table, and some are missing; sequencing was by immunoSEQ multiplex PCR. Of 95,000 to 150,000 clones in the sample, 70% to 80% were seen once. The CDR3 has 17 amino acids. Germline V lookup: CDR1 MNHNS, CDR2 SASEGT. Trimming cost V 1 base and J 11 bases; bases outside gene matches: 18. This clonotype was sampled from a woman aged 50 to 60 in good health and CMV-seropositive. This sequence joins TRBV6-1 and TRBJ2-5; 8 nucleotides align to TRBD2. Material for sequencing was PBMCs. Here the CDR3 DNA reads TGTGCCAGCAGTGAAGAGTATGCGGGCGGGGGGTTGGGTGAGCAGTACTTC. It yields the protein CASSEEYAGGGLGEQYF.